This record looks at one T cell receptor beta chain sequence and its context. This clonotype was detected only a few times. Its antigen remains undetermined. It has no much larger one-base neighbor in the sample; base qualities were not kept. These data belong to a study of T-cell memory formation after mild COVID-19 (dated by TCRdb to about 2021). Regarding the research as a whole: TCR sequence clusters from the two donors were found to be largely donor specific. T-cell clones expanding and contracting after mild COVID-19 in a couple of donors were tracked by longitudinal TCRalpha and TCRbeta repertoire sequencing. Two young, previously healthy adult volunteers made up the cohort, one male and one female. Findings and caveats that apply to the study as a whole: Whether the second-wave clones peaking on day 37 were SARS-CoV-2 specific was not confirmed. Clones contracting from day 15 to 85 had balanced CD4/CD8 phenotypes, while a second wave expanding from day 15 to 37 was biased towards CD4+. Some responding clones were found in pre-infection memory, which suggests that pre-existing cross-reactive memory T cells took part in the SARS-CoV-2 response. Only two mild cases were covered by the study, and larger cohorts that include severe cases with pre-infection samples were considered necessary. Contracting CD4+ clones turned up mainly in the CM and EM memory subsets, whereas EMRA was where CD8+ clones were enriched.

Sequencing instrument: Illumina NovaSeq 6000. TCRalpha and TCRbeta cDNA libraries were built by 5'RACE with constant-segment primers, adding sample barcodes and unique molecular identifiers. RNA was extracted from every sample with Trizol reagent. Amplification of the libraries took two PCR steps, and the second step added a second sample barcode plus Illumina TruSeq adapters. Sequencing of libraries was performed on an Illumina NovaSeq with 2 x 150 bp paired-end reads. The authors' analysis ran thus. The reads were demultiplexed and collapsed into UMI-guided consensus sequences using migec v1.2.7. Using mixcr v2.1.11, UMI consensuses were aligned to TRA and TRB V and J templates and then assembled into clonotypes. A clonotype was counted as expanded or contracted only if both edgeR and NoisET called the change significant, with noise models trained on biological replicates. For edgeR calls, the cutoffs were a false discovery rate-adjusted p below 0.01 and a log2 fold-change threshold of 1. As an exploratory analysis of dynamics, max-normalized trajectories of the 1000 most abundant clonotypes were examined by PCA with hierarchical clustering. Separately sequenced CD4+ and CD8+ repertoires were used to assign a CD4 or CD8 phenotype to each responding clone. TCRdb passed the public sequencing reads through fastp at Q25 and MiXCR, retaining productive beta sequences. Each entry merges the rows of one CDR3 protein and shows their most common DNA and genes. These V and J calls derive from TCRdb rather than the authors' analysis. Present in this sample are 250,000 to 400,000 distinct CDR3 sequences, 14% of which were seen just once. Roughly a fifth of the sample lies in the top ten.

Ficoll-Paque density gradient centrifugation was used to isolate PBMCs. The CDR3 sequence holds 14 residues, the cysteine and phenylalanine included. The entry retains the CDR3 DNA only, 42 bases that are in frame from base 1. Based on the germline V gene (reference sequence), the CDR1 and CDR2 sequences are MNHNY and SVGAGI. V is shortened by 6 bases, J by 0 bases, and the region joining them spans 11 bases. Sample: PBMCs or a T cell subset sorted from them (not recorded which). The V and J genes are TRBV6-6 and TRBJ1-1, with the D gene too uncertain to name. This TCR was sampled from a man younger than 30 who had mild COVID-19 (a few samples of this study predate the infection). The sample titles of this study are shuffled in the database, so cell type and time point are left out; the donor was told from shared clones. CDR3 region: CASSDVSMNTEAFF. The DNA sequence is TGTGCCAGCAGCGATGTATCCATGAACACTGAAGCTTTCTTT.